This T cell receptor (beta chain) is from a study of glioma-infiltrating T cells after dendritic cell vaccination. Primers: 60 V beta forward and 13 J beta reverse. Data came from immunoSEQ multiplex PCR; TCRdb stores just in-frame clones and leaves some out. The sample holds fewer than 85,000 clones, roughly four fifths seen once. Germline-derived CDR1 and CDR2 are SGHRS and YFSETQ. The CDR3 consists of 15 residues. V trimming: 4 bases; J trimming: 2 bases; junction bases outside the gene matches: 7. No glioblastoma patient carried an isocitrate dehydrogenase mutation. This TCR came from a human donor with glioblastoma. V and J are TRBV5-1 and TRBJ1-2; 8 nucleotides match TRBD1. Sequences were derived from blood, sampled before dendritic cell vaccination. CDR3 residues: CASSISGQVNYGYTF. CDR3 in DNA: TGCGCCAGCAGCATATCGGGACAGGTCAACTATGGCTACACCTTC.